Listed here are 32 T cell receptor beta chains from one sample, sequenced in a study of identical twins. Via MiXCR, TCRdb re-called the 5' RACE reads, giving one row per CDR3 protein. Counted here are around 1.7 million distinct CDR3 sequences, 32% occurring once; the ten biggest clones make up under 0.35%. Sequencing used cord blood. All receptors derive from a newborn girl in good health.

The chain employs TRBV6-1 and TRBJ1-5, with 11 nucleotides matching TRBD1. Germline CDR1 is MNHNS and CDR2 is SASEGT. V dropped 4 bases and J dropped 5; count of bases not matched to a gene: 4. CDR3 length: 15 residues. The DNA of the CDR3 is TGTGCCAGCAGTGGCGGGACAGGGGGTTATCAGCCCCAGCATTTT. Its protein product is CASSGGTGGYQPQHF.

This clonotype was detected once. V usage is TRBV20-1 and J usage is TRBJ2-5; 9 positions agree with TRBD2. TRBJ2-7 explains the end of the DNA better; the J call may be wrong. Germline lookup yields CDR1 DFQATT and CDR2 SNEGSKA (reference sequence). CDR3 length: 14 residues. CDR3 in DNA: TGCAGTGCAATTCTAGCGGGGTCGTACTACGAGCAGTACTTC. Amino acid sequence: CSAILAGSYYEQYF.

The V gene is TRBV7-2, the J gene TRBJ2-7; 10 positions agree with TRBD2. The length of the CDR3 is 15 residues. Germline CDR1 and CDR2: SGHTA and FQGNSA. Losses at the gene ends were 5 bases for V and 3 bases for J; bases not matched to a gene: 7. The CDR3 protein is CASSSFLAGVYEQYF. The DNA of the CDR3 is TGTGCCAGCAGCAGTTTCCTAGCGGGAGTCTACGAGCAGTACTTC.

The V call is TRBV4-2, the J call TRBJ2-7, with a weak D call TRBD2 (6 bases). The CDR3 loop spans 16 amino acids. V was trimmed by 0 bases and J by 2 bases, leaving 14 bases between them. The germline V gene encodes CDR1 LGHNA and CDR2 YNFKEQ. The CDR3 coding sequence is TGTGCCAGCAGCCAAGATAGGCGGGGTCCTCCCTACGAGCAGTACTTC. It yields the protein CASSQDRRGPPYEQYF.

The sample holds a few counts of this clonotype. The rearrangement links TRBV24-1 to TRBJ2-5, with D unresolved. Germline assignment: CDR1 KGHDR and CDR2 SFDVKD. The V end was cut by 9 bases, the J end by 11 bases, with 18 bases between. The CDR3 loop spans 12 amino acids. CDR3 in DNA: TGTGCCACCTCTAACGAGGTCAATGAGCAGTACTTC. Its translation: CATSNEVNEQYF.

This chain joins TRBV7-9 and TRBJ1-2, with D unresolved. The CDR3 is 11 amino acids. The V gene lost 5 bases and the J gene lost 8 bases, with 9 bases spanning the gap. Germline V CDR1 and CDR2: SEHNR, FQNEAQ (reference sequence). The CDR3 DNA reads TGTGCCAGCAGCATCACGGGAGGCTACACCTTC. Translated: CASSITGGYTF.

The CDR3 spells CASRPNRIEDTQYF. The CDR3 bases are TGTGCCAGCAGGCCGAACAGAATAGAAGATACGCAGTATTTT. The chain combines TRBV27 with TRBJ2-3, with D uncertain. This CDR3 region has 14 residues. CDR1 and CDR2 (germline): MNHEY, SMNVEV (reference sequence). V shed 6 bases and J shed 5 bases, with 15 bases lying between them.

J is TRBJ2-7 and V is TRBV7-9; 9 bases line up with TRBD2. Trimming took 6 bases from V and 5 from J; bases not matched to a gene: 14. Germline V gene data show CDR1 as SEHNR and CDR2 as FQNEAQ (reference sequence). This CDR3 is 16 amino acids long. The CDR3 loop reads CASSPKGGGGANEQYF. The CDR3 DNA reads TGTGCCAGCAGTCCTAAAGGTGGCGGGGGGGCCAACGAGCAGTACTTC.

This clonotype was detected only once. A much larger clone lies a single base off, so this may be a read error. V and J are TRBV7-9 and TRBJ2-5; 11 nucleotides line up with TRBD2. This CDR3 is 14 amino acids long. Germline V CDR1 and CDR2: SEHNR, FQNEAQ (reference sequence). The CDR3 DNA is TGTACCAGCAGCTCACTAGCGGGAGATGAGACCCAGTACTTC. This sequence encodes CTSSSLAGDETQYF.

The CDR3 reads CASKTLARDTQYF. The CDR3 DNA sequence: TGTGCCAGCAAAACCCTAGCCAGAGATACGCAGTATTTT. The chain links TRBV6-6 to TRBJ2-3, with a tentative D call TRBD2 (5 bases). The germline V gene encodes CDR1 MNHNY and CDR2 SVGAGI (reference sequence). Trimming cost V 7 bases and J 5 bases, with 13 bases left between them. The CDR3 totals 13 residues.

At least ten counts were recorded for this clonotype. The rearrangement uses TRBV12-3 or TRBV12-4 and TRBJ2-3, with 7 bases lining up with TRBD1. The CDR3 consists of 12 residues. The junction had 5 bases not matched to a gene; V was cut back by 6 bases and J by 8 bases. The CDR3 spells CASRQGSATQYF. For the CDR3, the DNA is TGTGCCAGCAGACAGGGGTCCGCTACGCAGTATTTT.

Written as DNA, the CDR3 is TGCAGTGCCTCGTTCGTGGCTGAAGCTTTCTTT. Residues: CSASFVAEAFF. The chain carries TRBV20-1 and TRBJ1-1; D gene ambiguous. The CDR3 extends over 11 amino acids. V was cut by 6 bases and J by 6 bases, with 11 bases left in between. In germline, CDR1 is DFQATT, CDR2 SNEGSKA (reference sequence).

The chain links TRBV5-1 to TRBJ1-6; D perhaps matches TRBD1 (5 bases). This CDR3 spans 14 amino acids. The ends were cut back, 4 bases at V and 7 bases at J, with 12 bases in the middle. Germline CDR1 and CDR2: SGHRS and YFSETQ. Written as DNA, the CDR3 is TGCGCCAGCAGCGTCCTGGGGGGAAATTCACCCCTCCACTTT. It encodes CASSVLGGNSPLHF.

This clonotype turned up a few times. The chain uses TRBV20-1 and TRBJ2-5; unclear D gene. V was pared by 3 bases and J by 2 bases, with 7 bases between. CDR1 and CDR2 from the germline V gene are DFQATT and SNEGSKA (reference sequence). This CDR3 comprises 12 residues. The CDR3 DNA reads TGCAGTGCTAGTAGGGCACAAGAGACCCAGTACTTC. It is translated as CSASRAQETQYF.

This clonotype was picked up one time. The chain joins TRBV28 to TRBJ1-6, with D maybe TRBD1 (5 bases). V was shortened by 8 bases and J by 3 bases, with 14 bases between the two germline ends. Germline V gene sequence: CDR1 MDHEN, CDR2 SYDVKM. This CDR3 has 15 residues. The CDR3, as DNA: TGTGCCAGCGGGGGAGGGAGGGGCTATAATTCACCCCTCCACTTT. Protein: CASGGGRGYNSPLHF.

The chain couples TRBV29-1 to TRBJ2-3; 14 bases map to TRBD2. The CDR3 is 14 amino acids. From germline, CDR1 is SQVTM and CDR2 ANQGSEA. The V segment lost 4 bases and the J segment 9 bases; nucleotides outside the gene matches: 6. CDR3 residues: CSVGPGLAGVTQYF. The CDR3 bases are TGCAGCGTTGGACCGGGACTAGCGGGAGTAACGCAGTATTTT.

This sequence joins TRBV27 and TRBJ2-2; 12 positions match TRBD2. Germline lookup yields CDR1 MNHEY and CDR2 SMNVEV (reference sequence). This CDR3 is 15 amino acids long. Germline trimming cut 6 bases from V and 6 bases from J; bases unmatched to any gene: 5. CDR3 in amino acids: CASRDRLAGAGELFF. DNA of the CDR3: TGTGCCAGCAGGGACAGACTAGCGGGAGCCGGGGAGCTGTTTTTT.

At least ten counts were recorded for this clonotype. The V gene is TRBV7-9, the J gene TRBJ1-2; D is ambiguous. Trimming cost V 6 bases and J 2 bases, with 4 bases left between them. CDR1 and CDR2 (germline): SEHNR, FQNEAQ (reference sequence). CDR3 length equals 11 residues. The CDR3 region has the DNA TGTGCCAGCAGTGACAACTATGGCTACACCTTC. This encodes CASSDNYGYTF. Looking up the rest from reference TRBV7-9 and TRBJ1-2 gives the full variable domain: DTGVSQNPRHKITKRGQNVTFRCDPISEHNRLYWYRQTLGQGPEFLTYFQNEAQLEKSRLLSDRFSAERPKGSFSTLEIQRTEQGDSAMYLCASSDNYGYTFGSGTRLTVV.

This clonotype came up a few times. The CDR3 region is CSARDLSGGYEQYF. The CDR3, as DNA: TGCAGTGCTAGAGATCTGTCAGGGGGATACGAGCAGTACTTC. This chain uses TRBV20-1 with TRBJ2-7; 7 bases are shared with TRBD1. From germline, CDR1 is DFQATT and CDR2 SNEGSKA (reference sequence). The CDR3 runs to 14 residues. V shed 0 bases, J shed 4 bases, and the junction held 6 bases outside the gene matches.

DNA of the CDR3: TGTGCCAGCAGTTACTCGATCTCTACTAGCGGGCATGAGCAGTACTTC. As protein: CASSYSISTSGHEQYF. The chain uses TRBV6-5 and TRBJ2-7, with 9 bases identical to TRBD2. There are 16 residues in the CDR3. CDR1 MNHEY and CDR2 SVGAGI come from the germline V gene. The trim removed 0 bases at V and 7 bases at J, leaving 10 bases unmatched.

This clonotype has just a few counts. The chain carries TRBV28 and TRBJ1-1, with unresolved D. Germline V gives CDR1 MDHEN, CDR2 SYDVKM. This CDR3 has 13 amino acids. The germline V and J ends were trimmed by 4 bases and 1 base, with 7 bases remaining between them. CDR3 protein: CASSWVRNTEAFF. The CDR3 nucleotides are TGTGCCAGCAGTTGGGTCCGGAACACTGAAGCTTTCTTT.

This clonotype was found a few times. The V and J genes are TRBV7-2 and TRBJ2-4; 8 bases map to TRBD1. Germline trimming cut 1 base from V and 0 bases from J; bases unmatched to any gene: 8. CDR1 is SGHTA and CDR2 is FQGNSA in the germline V gene. The CDR3 is made up of 18 amino acids. Here the CDR3 reads CASSLVDRATLAKNIQYF. The CDR3 nucleotides are TGTGCCAGCAGCTTAGTGGACAGGGCGACTTTAGCCAAAAACATTCAGTACTTC.

The chain is built from TRBV5-1 and TRBJ1-4, with no clear D. This CDR3 region has 14 residues. V was clipped by 5 bases and J by 0 bases, with 8 bases between them. Germline V lookup: CDR1 SGHRS, CDR2 YFSETQ. The CDR3 DNA reads TGCGCCAGCAGGGAGGGTGCAACTAATGAAAAACTGTTTTTT. It encodes CASREGATNEKLFF.

The rearrangement joins TRBV6-5 to TRBJ1-2; D possibly corresponds to TRBD1 (6 bases). The CDR3 is 14 residues long. CDR1 MNHEY and CDR2 SVGAGI come from the germline V gene. V was clipped by 6 bases and J by 3 bases, with 14 bases between them. CDR3 sequence reads: CASRPLTGYYGYTF. CDR3 sequence (DNA): TGTGCCAGCAGGCCCCTTACAGGGTACTATGGCTACACCTTC.

This clonotype occurred a few times. CDR3 nucleotides: TGCAGTGCTAGGGGTGACAGGCCCTATAGCAATCAGCCCCAGCATTTT. Translation gives CSARGDRPYSNQPQHF. V and J are TRBV20-1 and TRBJ1-5; perhaps TRBD1 as D (6 bases). V was cut by 3 bases and J by 0 bases, with 15 bases left in between. CDR1 and CDR2 from the germline V gene are DFQATT and SNEGSKA (reference sequence). The CDR3 consists of 16 residues.

The chain employs TRBV5-5 and TRBJ2-5; TRBD1 agrees at 10 bases. The germline V gene encodes CDR1 SGHKS and CDR2 YYEKEE (reference sequence). V was clipped by 6 bases and J by 5 bases; unmatched bases: 10. CDR3 size: 15 residues. CDR3 sequence reads: CASTILTGGTETQYF. CDR3 nucleotides: TGTGCCAGCACCATACTGACAGGGGGCACCGAGACCCAGTACTTC.

This clonotype came up many times. The V gene is TRBV10-3, the J gene TRBJ2-3; D might be TRBD1 (5 bases). The length of the CDR3 is 12 residues. Germline assignment: CDR1 ENHRY and CDR2 SYGVKD. Deletions cut 0 bases from V and 9 bases from J, with 7 bases between. Here the CDR3 DNA reads TGTGCCATCAGTGAGTCGGCAGGGACGCAGTATTTT. Protein: CAISESAGTQYF.

This clonotype was picked up a small number of times. This chain connects TRBV9 to TRBJ1-1; D remains unclear. Germline V gene data show CDR1 as SGDLS and CDR2 as YYNGEE. The CDR3 is 14 amino acids. V gave up 0 bases and J gave up 1 base, with 7 bases separating them. In nucleotides, the CDR3 is TGTGCCAGCAGCGTAGAGGGAGGGAACACTGAAGCTTTCTTT. This sequence encodes CASSVEGGNTEAFF.

The chain joins TRBV3-1 to TRBJ2-5, with D tentatively TRBD1 or TRBD2 (5 bases each). This CDR3 has 16 residues. CDR1 and CDR2 (germline): LGHDT, YNNKEL (reference sequence). V gave up 1 base and J gave up 5 bases, with 17 bases separating them. CDR3 in amino acids: CASSQGYGGVGETQYF. CDR3 DNA: TGTGCCAGCAGCCAAGGTTATGGGGGAGTAGGGGAGACCCAGTACTTC.

This clonotype was seen a handful of times. The chain joins TRBV29-1 to TRBJ2-5, with unresolved D. This CDR3 is built from 11 residues. The V gene's germline CDR1 is SQVTM and CDR2 ANQGSEA. CDR3 bases: TGCAGTGCCGGTCCTCAAGAGACCCAGTACTTC. It yields the protein CSAGPQETQYF. The whole variable domain, filled in from reference TRBV29-1 and TRBJ2-5, reads SAVISQKPSRDICQRGTSLTIQCQVDSQVTMMFWYRQQPGQSLTLIATANQGSEATYESGFVIDKFPISRPNLTFSTLTVSNMSPEDSSIYLCSAGPQETQYFGPGTRLLVL.

About this clonotype: An end of the junction does not agree with germline; a read error may underlie this. V is TRBV28 and J is TRBJ1-2; 7 bases fit TRBD1. Germline loops: CDR1 MDHEN, CDR2 SYDVKM. This CDR3 has 13 residues. CDR3 coding DNA: TGTGCCAACAGTACGACAGGGTATTATGGCTACACCTTC. It translates to CANSTTGYYGYTF.

The chain is built from TRBV7-9 and TRBJ1-2, with 10 bases that match TRBD1. Germline V CDR1 and CDR2: SEHNR, FQNEAQ (reference sequence). The CDR3 runs to 19 residues. V shed 4 bases and J 0 bases; nucleotides not matched to a gene: 14. This chain's CDR3 is CASSSKLTGQGPANYGYTF. The CDR3 DNA is TGTGCCAGCAGCTCTAAACTTACGGGACAGGGGCCAGCTAACTATGGCTACACCTTC. The full variable domain, completed using reference TRBV7-9 and TRBJ1-2, is DTGVSQNPRHKITKRGQNVTFRCDPISEHNRLYWYRQTLGQGPEFLTYFQNEAQLEKSRLLSDRFSAERPKGSFSTLEIQRTEQGDSAMYLCASSSKLTGQGPANYGYTFGSGTRLTVV.